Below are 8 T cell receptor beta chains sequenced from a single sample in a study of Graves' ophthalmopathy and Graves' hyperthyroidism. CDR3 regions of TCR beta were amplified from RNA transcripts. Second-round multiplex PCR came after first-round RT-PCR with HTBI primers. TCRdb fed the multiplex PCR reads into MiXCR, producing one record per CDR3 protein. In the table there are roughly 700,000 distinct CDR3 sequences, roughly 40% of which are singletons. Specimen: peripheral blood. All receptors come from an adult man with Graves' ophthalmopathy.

CDR3 sequence reads: CASSSSSLTGTGVYGYTF. CDR3 DNA: TGTGCCAGCAGCTCAAGTAGCCTAACAGGGACAGGGGTCTATGGCTACACCTTC. This chain links TRBV11-1 with TRBJ1-2; 10 bases map to TRBD1. V shed 4 bases, J shed 4 bases, and the junction held 15 bases outside the gene matches. This CDR3 comprises 18 residues. Germline V gene data show CDR1 as SGHAT and CDR2 as FQDESV (reference sequence).

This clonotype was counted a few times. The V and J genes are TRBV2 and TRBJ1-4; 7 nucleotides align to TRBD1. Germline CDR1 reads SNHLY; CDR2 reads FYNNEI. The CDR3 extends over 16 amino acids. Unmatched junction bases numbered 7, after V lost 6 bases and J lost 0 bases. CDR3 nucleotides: TGTGCCAGCAGCGCCGACAGGGTGGCAACTAATGAAAAACTGTTTTTT. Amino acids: CASSADRVATNEKLFF. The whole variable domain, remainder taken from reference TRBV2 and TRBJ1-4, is EPEVTQTPSHQVTQMGQEVILRCVPISNHLYFYWYRQILGQKVEFLVSFYNNEISEKSEIFDDQFSVERPDGSNFTLKIRSTKLEDSAMYFCASSADRVATNEKLFFGSGTQLSVL.

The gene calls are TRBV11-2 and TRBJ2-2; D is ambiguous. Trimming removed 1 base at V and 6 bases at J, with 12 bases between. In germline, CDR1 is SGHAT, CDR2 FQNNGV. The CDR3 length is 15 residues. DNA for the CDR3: TGTGCCAGCAGCTTAGCGGCAGACCTCTCCGGGGAGCTGTTTTTT. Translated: CASSLAADLSGELFF. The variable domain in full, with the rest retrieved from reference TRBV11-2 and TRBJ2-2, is EAGVAQSPRYKIIEKRQSVAFWCNPISGHATLYWYQQILGQGPKLLIQFQNNGVVDDSQLPKDRFSAERLKGVDSTLKIQPAKLEDSAVYLCASSLAADLSGELFFGEGSRLTVL.

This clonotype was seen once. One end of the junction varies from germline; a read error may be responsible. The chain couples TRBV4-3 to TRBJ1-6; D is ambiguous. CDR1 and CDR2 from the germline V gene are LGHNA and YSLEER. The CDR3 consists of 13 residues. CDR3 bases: TGCGCCAGCAGGCAAGAGTCGACATCGTCCCTCCACTTT. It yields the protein CASRQESTSSLHF.

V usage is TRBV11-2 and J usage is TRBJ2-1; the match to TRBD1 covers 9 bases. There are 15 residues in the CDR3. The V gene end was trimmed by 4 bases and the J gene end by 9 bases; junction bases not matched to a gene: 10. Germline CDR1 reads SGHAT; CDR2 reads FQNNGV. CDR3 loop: CASSSSGTGSFEQFF. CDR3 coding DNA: TGTGCCAGCAGCTCCTCCGGGACAGGGTCGTTTGAGCAGTTCTTC.

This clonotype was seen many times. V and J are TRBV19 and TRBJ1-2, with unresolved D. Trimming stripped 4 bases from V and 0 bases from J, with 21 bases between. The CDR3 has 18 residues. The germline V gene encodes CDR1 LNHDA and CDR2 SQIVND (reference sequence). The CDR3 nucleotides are TGTGCCAGTAGTAGAGGAGGGAATCTCCTCCTACCTAACTATGGCTACACCTTC. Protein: CASSRGGNLLLPNYGYTF.

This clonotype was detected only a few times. The CDR3 region is CASSLRDTAGYTF. In DNA, the CDR3 is TGTGCCAGCAGCCTCCGGGACACAGCTGGCTACACCTTC. V gene TRBV5-5 combines with J gene TRBJ1-2, with D perhaps matching TRBD1 (6 bases). From germline, CDR1 is SGHKS and CDR2 YYEKEE (reference sequence). The CDR3 has 13 amino acids. V shed 4 bases and J shed 7 bases, with 14 bases lying between them.

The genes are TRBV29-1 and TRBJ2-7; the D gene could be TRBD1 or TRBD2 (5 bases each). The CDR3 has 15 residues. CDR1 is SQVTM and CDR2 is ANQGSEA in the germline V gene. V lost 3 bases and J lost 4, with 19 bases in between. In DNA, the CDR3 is TGCAGCGTTGACTCGATTGATCGGGGCTCATACGAGCAGTACTTC. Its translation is CSVDSIDRGSYEQYF.